A selection of T cell receptor beta chains follows, all from one sample in a study of T cell clones after liver transplantation. TCRdb keeps only in-frame clones here, not all; method: immunoSEQ multiplex PCR. Found here are 25,000 to 35,000 clones, around 95% of them singletons; the top ten hold 25% to 30%. The sequences come from CD8+ T cells from blood, collected 12 months after liver transplant. The receptors were sampled from a human patient who received a liver transplant. Some of the T cells might come from the graft donor. The CDR3 runs from the conserved cysteine through the conserved F or W. A D gene is named only where the DNA matches it firmly. Clone size appears in some rows only: once, few, many, or a class for an expanded clone.

clone size	D gene	J gene	V gene	CDR3 DNA	CDR3 protein
few	TRBD2	TRBJ2-7	TRBV7-9	TGTGCCAGCAGCCAAGGCGGGACTACTTACGAGCAGTACTTC	CASSQGGTTYEQYF
NA	TRBD1	TRBJ1-4	TRBV19	TGTGCCAGTAGTACCTTGACAGGGCCCTTGGAAAAACTGTTTTTT	CASSTLTGPLEKLFF
once	NA	TRBJ2-3	TRBV19	TGTGCCAGTAGTATAGATCTGTCGGGAGCGGATACGCAGTATTTT	CASSIDLSGADTQYF
NA	NA	TRBJ2-7	TRBV19	TGTGCCACGCACGGGGGCTACGAGCAGTACTTC	CATHGGYEQYF
NA	TRBD1	TRBJ1-2	TRBV29-1	TGCAGCGTTGAGGGACAGGGCCCCAACTATGGCTACACCTTC	CSVEGQGPNYGYTF
NA	TRBD1	TRBJ1-4	TRBV28	TGTGCCAGCACCTGGCAGGGACAGGGGGCTTATGAAAAACTGTTTTTT	CASTWQGQGAYEKLFF
NA	TRBD2	TRBJ2-5	TRBV7-6	TGTGCCAGCAGCGAGAGACTAGCGGGAGCGACAGAGACCCAGTACTTC	CASSERLAGATETQYF
NA	TRBD1	TRBJ1-2	TRBV9	TGTGCCAGCACTTCAGGACAGGGCCTCACTGGCTACACCTTC	CASTSGQGLTGYTF
NA	TRBD1	TRBJ2-5	TRBV7-9	TGTGCCAGCAGCTTAGGGACAGGTAGTAAGACCCAGTACTTC	CASSLGTGSKTQYF
NA	TRBD1	TRBJ2-7	TRBV19	TGTGCCAGTAGTACCCGGGACAGTGTCACCTACGAGCAGTACTTC	CASSTRDSVTYEQYF
NA	NA	TRBJ2-7	TRBV11-2	TGTGCCAGCAGCAAGGACACCTCCTACGAGCAGTACTTC	CASSKDTSYEQYF
once	NA	TRBJ2-7	TRBV10-2	TGCGCCAGCCAAGCACCGACCTACGAGCAGTACTTC	CASQAPTYEQYF
NA	NA	TRBJ1-2	TRBV7-8	TGTGCCAGCAGCCTATACTTAGAGGGAACTAACTATGGCTACACCTTC	CASSLYLEGTNYGYTF
NA	NA	TRBJ2-7	TRBV6-5	TGTGCCAGCAGTTACCATGCCCTTCAGGGGGAGCAGTACTTC	CASSYHALQGEQYF
NA	NA	TRBJ1-1	TRBV4-1	TGCGCCAGCAGCCGAGGTCCCAGGCAGAACACTGAAGCTTTCTTT	CASSRGPRQNTEAFF
NA	NA	TRBJ2-3	TRBV7-9	TGTGCCAGCAGCGAAGGCCTCCTCGAAGATACGCAGTATTTT	CASSEGLLEDTQYF
once	NA	TRBJ2-7	TRBV19	TGTGCCAGTAGTATAGTACATCGGCACTACGAGCAGTACTTC	CASSIVHRHYEQYF
once	NA	TRBJ2-3	TRBV5-8	TGTGCCAGCAGCTTTCAGGGATCGGGTCCAGATACGCAGTATTTT	CASSFQGSGPDTQYF
NA	TRBD2	TRBJ2-1	TRBV11-3	TGTGCCAGCAGCTCCAGCAGGGCTAGCGGGACCTACAATGAGCAGTTCTTC	CASSSSRASGTYNEQFF
once	TRBD1	TRBJ1-3	TRBV7-6	TGTGCCAGCAGCGGACAGGGAGCCGGAAACACCATATATTTT	CASSGQGAGNTIYF
NA	TRBD2	TRBJ2-3	TRBV14	TGTGCCAGCAGCCAACGGTGGTCTAGCGGGATGAGCAGAGATACGCAGTATTTT	CASSQRWSSGMSRDTQYF
NA	TRBD2	TRBJ2-1	TRBV7-3	TGTGCCAGCAGCCTCGCGGGAGGGCCACTCAATGAGCAGTTCTTC	CASSLAGGPLNEQFF
NA	TRBD2	TRBJ2-1	TRBV28	TGTGCCAGCAGTTCGAGCGGGAGGGGGTACAATGAGCAGTTCTTC	CASSSSGRGYNEQFF
NA	NA	TRBJ1-2	TRBV27	TGTGCCAGCAGTTCAACCCCCTTTGGGGGCTACACCTTC	CASSSTPFGGYTF
NA	TRBD2	TRBJ2-1	TRBV6-1	TGTGCCAGCACCTTACTAGCGGCTATGTACAATGAGCAGTTCTTC	CASTLLAAMYNEQFF
NA	NA	TRBJ1-3	TRBV6-5	TGTGCCAGCAGTTACTCTATTTCTGGAAACACCATATATTTT	CASSYSISGNTIYF
NA	NA	TRBJ2-1	TRBV11-2	TGTGCCAGCAGCCCGGACGGTAATGAGCAGTTCTTC	CASSPDGNEQFF
few	NA	TRBJ2-7	TRBV2	TGTGCCAGCCTTGGGTTCGACGAGCAGTACTTC	CASLGFDEQYF
NA	NA	TRBJ2-3	TRBV5-1	TGCGCCAGCAGCGAAGGGACATCTAGCACAGATACGCAGTATTTT	CASSEGTSSTDTQYF